Below, one T cell receptor beta chain is given with its context. Its antigen is undetermined. These data are taken from a study of T cell responses to AZD1222 COVID-19 vaccine. Here immunoSEQ multiplex PCR was the method, and the copy in TCRdb shows in-frame clones only, minus some. The sample gives some 130,000 clones, about 87% of which show up once; 6.5% to 9% is in the top ten. The CDR3 loop spans 15 amino acids. Trimming removed 3 bases from V and 0 bases from J; junction bases left unmatched: 4. CDR1 is KGHSH and CDR2 is LQKENI in the germline V gene. Study-level findings and limits: The study identified only 6 or 7 AZD1222 recipients as seropositive at baseline.

The receptor was isolated from an adult in good health. The chain carries TRBV18 and TRBJ2-7, with 8 bases aligning to TRBD1. Here the sequenced sample was peripheral blood, taken on day 0 of AZD1222 vaccination. The CDR3 here is CASSPTGTGSYEQYF. Here the CDR3 DNA reads TGTGCCAGCTCACCGACCGGGACAGGCTCCTACGAGCAGTACTTC.